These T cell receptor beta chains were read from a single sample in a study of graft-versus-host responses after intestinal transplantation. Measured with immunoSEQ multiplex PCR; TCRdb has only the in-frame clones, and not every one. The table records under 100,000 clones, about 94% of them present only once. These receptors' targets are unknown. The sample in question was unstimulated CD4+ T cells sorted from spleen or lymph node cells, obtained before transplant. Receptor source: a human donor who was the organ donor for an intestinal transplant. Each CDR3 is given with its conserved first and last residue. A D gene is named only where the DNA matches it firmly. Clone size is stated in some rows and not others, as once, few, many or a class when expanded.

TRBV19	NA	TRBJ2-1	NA	TGTGCCAGTAGGAGGCAGGGCTCAAATGAGCAGTTCTTC	CASRRQGSNEQFF
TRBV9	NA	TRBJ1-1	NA	TGTGCCAGCAGCCCCGGACTGAAGAACACTGAAGCTTTCTTT	CASSPGLKNTEAFF
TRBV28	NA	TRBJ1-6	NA	TGTGCCAGCAGCCGAGGACGGGATAATTCACCCCTCCACTTT	CASSRGRDNSPLHF
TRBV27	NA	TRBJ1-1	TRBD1	TGTGCCAGCAGCCTGCACAGGGGCACTGAAGCTTTCTTT	CASSLHRGTEAFF
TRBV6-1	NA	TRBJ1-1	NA	TGTGCCAGCAGTGAAGGGCACCTGAACACTGAAGCTTTCTTT	CASSEGHLNTEAFF
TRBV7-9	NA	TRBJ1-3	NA	TGTGCCAGCAGCCTCCCGCGGGCACTCGGAAACACCATATATTTT	CASSLPRALGNTIYF
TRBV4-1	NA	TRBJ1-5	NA	TGCGCCAGCAGCCAAGAATCTTCGGTTCCTGGGGGTGGACAGCCCCAGCATTTT	CASSQESSVPGGGQPQHF
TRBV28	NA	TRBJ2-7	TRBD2	TGTGCCAGCAGGAGAAAACTAGCGGGGACGTACGAGCAGTACTTC	CASRRKLAGTYEQYF
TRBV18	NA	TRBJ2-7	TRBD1	TGTGCCAGCTCACCCGGGACAGGGTCTGCATACGAGCAGTACTTC	CASSPGTGSAYEQYF
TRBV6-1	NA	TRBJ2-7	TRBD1	TGTGCCAGCAGTGGCTACAGGGGACCCTACGAGCAGTACTTC	CASSGYRGPYEQYF
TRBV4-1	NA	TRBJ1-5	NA	TGCGCCAGCAGCCAAGGGGAGTTCTTTAATCAGCCCCAGCATTTT	CASSQGEFFNQPQHF
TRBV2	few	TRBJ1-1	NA	TGTGCCAGCAGTGCCTACAACACTGAAGCTTTCTTT	CASSAYNTEAFF
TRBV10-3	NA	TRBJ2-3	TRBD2	TGTGCCACAGGACTAGCGGGGGACGCAGATACGCAGTATTTT	CATGLAGDADTQYF
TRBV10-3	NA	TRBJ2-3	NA	TGTGCCATCAGTGGGAGGGTCGAGACTAGGAGGAGCTCAGATACGCAGTATTTT	CAISGRVETRRSSDTQYF
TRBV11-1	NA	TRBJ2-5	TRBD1	TGTGCCAGCAGCACGGGACAGCAAGAGACCCAGTACTTC	CASSTGQQETQYF
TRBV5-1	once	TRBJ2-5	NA	TGCGCCAGCAGCTTGGCTCCACTAGTTTTACAAGAGACCCAGTACTTC	CASSLAPLVLQETQYF
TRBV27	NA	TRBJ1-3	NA	TGTGCCAGCAGCTTGAACAGGGTCCCTGGAAACACCATATATTTT	CASSLNRVPGNTIYF
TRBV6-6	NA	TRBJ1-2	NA	TGTGCCAGCAGTTATCGTTGGGAGGGAAACTATGGCTACACCTTC	CASSYRWEGNYGYTF
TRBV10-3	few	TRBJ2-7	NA	TGTGCCATCAGTGAGTCGTTAGTCGCTACCTACGAGCAGTACTTC	CAISESLVATYEQYF
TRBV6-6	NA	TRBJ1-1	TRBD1	TGTGCCTCATACAGGGGGAACACTGAAGCTTTCTTT	CASYRGNTEAFF
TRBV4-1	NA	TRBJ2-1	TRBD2	TGCGCCAGCAGCCAACCGGGACTAGCGGGGGGTTTAGGGGAGCAGTTCTTC	CASSQPGLAGGLGEQFF
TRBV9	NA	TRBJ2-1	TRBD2	TGTGCCAGCAGCGTAGGGTCTAGGACTAGCGGGGGCAATGAGCAGTTCTTC	CASSVGSRTSGGNEQFF
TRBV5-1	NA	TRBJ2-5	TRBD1	TGCGCCAGCAGCTCGAACCGACAGGGGGCAGAGACCCAGTACTTC	CASSSNRQGAETQYF
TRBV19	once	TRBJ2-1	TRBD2	TGTGCCAGTAGTATCGTCCTAGCGGGGGGGTACAATGAGCAGTTCTTC	CASSIVLAGGYNEQFF
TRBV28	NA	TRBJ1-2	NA	TGTGCCAGCACCAAGGGGATAAACTATGGCTACACCTTC	CASTKGINYGYTF
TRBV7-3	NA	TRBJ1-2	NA	TGTGCCAGCAGCTTTATGGGACAACGGGGGTATGGCTACACCTTC	CASSFMGQRGYGYTF
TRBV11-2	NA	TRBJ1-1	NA	TGTGCCAGCAGCTTAATGAGGAACACTGAAGCTTTCTTT	CASSLMRNTEAFF
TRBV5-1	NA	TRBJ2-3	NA	TGTGCCAGCAGCCGAGGAACTCAACAGGGTTCCACAGATACGCAGTATTTT	CASSRGTQQGSTDTQYF
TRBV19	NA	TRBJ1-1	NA	TGTGCCACTTCAGCCCACAGTCCGGTTGATGCTGAAGCTTTCTTT	CATSAHSPVDAEAFF
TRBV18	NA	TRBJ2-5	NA	TGTGCCAGCTCACCGGGGGAAGAGACCCAGTACTTC	CASSPGEETQYF
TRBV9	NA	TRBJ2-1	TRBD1	TGTGCCAGCAGCGTAGTAGGGACAGGGGGCGAGCAGTTCTTC	CASSVVGTGGEQFF
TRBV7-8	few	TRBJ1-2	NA	TGTGCCAGCAGCTTAGACAGGGACTATGGCTACACCTTC	CASSLDRDYGYTF
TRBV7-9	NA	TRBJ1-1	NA	TGTGCCAGCAGCAGTTTCCAGGGTAACACTGAAGCTTTCTTT	CASSSFQGNTEAFF
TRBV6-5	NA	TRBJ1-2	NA	TGTGCCAGCTCGACCCGTATCAATGGCTACACCTTC	CASSTRINGYTF
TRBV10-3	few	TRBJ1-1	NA	TGTGCCACCGAGGGCAGTCCGGGCACTGAAGCTTTCTTT	CATEGSPGTEAFF
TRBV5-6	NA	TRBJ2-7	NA	TGTGCCAGCAGCTTACCCACTTTATCCTACGAGCAGTACTTC	CASSLPTLSYEQYF
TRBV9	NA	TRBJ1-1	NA	TGTGCCAGCAGCGTAGACTGGAACACTGAAGCTTTCTTT	CASSVDWNTEAFF
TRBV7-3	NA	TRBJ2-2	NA	TGTGCCAGCAGCCCAGCACTTTGGGGCGGGGAGCTGTTTTTT	CASSPALWGGELFF
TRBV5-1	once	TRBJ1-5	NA	TGCGCCAGCAGCTTTACCTTCCCGTTTAGCAATCAGCCCCAGCATTTT	CASSFTFPFSNQPQHF
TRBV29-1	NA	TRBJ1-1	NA	TGCAGCGCCGGGGGAACTGAAGCTTTCTTT	CSAGGTEAFF
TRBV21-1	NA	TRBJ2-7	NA	TGTGCCAGCAGCGAGAAACAGCTGGCTGCCTACGAGCAGTACTTC	CASSEKQLAAYEQYF
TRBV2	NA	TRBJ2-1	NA	TGTGCCAGCAGTGGAGCCCATAGCTCCTACAATGAGCAGTTCTTC	CASSGAHSSYNEQFF
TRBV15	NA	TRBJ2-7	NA	TGTGCCACCAGCAGGGCCTTGGAGGGCTCCTACGAGCAGTACTTC	CATSRALEGSYEQYF
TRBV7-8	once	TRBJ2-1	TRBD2	TGTGCCAGCAGCCAATTATGGGGGGGCTCCTACAATGAGCAGTTCTTC	CASSQLWGGSYNEQFF
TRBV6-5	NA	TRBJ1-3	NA	TGTGCCAGCAGTTTCGGGAGCTCTGGAAACACCATATATTTT	CASSFGSSGNTIYF
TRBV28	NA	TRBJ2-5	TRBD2	TGTGCCAGCAGCCTTAGCGGGGGGGCAACAGAAGAGACCCAGTACTTC	CASSLSGGATEETQYF
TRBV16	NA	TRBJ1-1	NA	TGTGCCAGCAGCCCGCAGCGGCTGAACACTGAAGCTTTCTTT	CASSPQRLNTEAFF
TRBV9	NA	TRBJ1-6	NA	TGTGCCAGCAGCGACAGCTCCTATAATTCACCCCTCCACTTT	CASSDSSYNSPLHF
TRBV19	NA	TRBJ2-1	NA	TGTGCCAGTTCGACAGGCCTCGAGAGGCCCTACAATGAGCAGTTCTTC	CASSTGLERPYNEQFF
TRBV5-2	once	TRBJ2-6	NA	TGTGCCAGCAATATACGGGGAGATACACAAAGTCGGGCCAACGTCCTGACTTTC	CASNIRGDTQSRANVLTF